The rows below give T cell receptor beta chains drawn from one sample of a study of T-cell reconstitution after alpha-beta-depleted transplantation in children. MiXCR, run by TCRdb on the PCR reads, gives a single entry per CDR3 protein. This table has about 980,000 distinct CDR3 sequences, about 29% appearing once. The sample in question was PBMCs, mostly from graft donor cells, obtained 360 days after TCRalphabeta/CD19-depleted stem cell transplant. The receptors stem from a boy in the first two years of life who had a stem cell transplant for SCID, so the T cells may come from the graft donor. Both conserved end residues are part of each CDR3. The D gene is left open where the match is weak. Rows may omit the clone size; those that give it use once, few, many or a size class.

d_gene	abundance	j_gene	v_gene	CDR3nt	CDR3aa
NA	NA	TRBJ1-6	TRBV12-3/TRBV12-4	TGTGCCAGCAGAAGGGGGGACGGGAGGTTCCCCCTCCACTTT	CASRRGDGRFPLHF
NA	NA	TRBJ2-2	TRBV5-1	TGCGCCAGCAGCTTGCGGGGTACAGACACCGGGGAGCTGTTTTTT	CASSLRGTDTGELFF
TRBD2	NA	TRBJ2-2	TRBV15	TGTGCCACCAGCACCGGGACTAGCGGATTCACCGGGGAGCTGTTTTTT	CATSTGTSGFTGELFF
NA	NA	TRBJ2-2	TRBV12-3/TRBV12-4	TGTGCCAGCAGCCCCTACCGGGCCAAGAACACCGGGGAGCTGTTTTTT	CASSPYRAKNTGELFF
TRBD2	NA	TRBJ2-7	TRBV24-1	TGTGCCACCAGTGAGACTAGCGGGGGTTCCTACGAGCAGTACTTC	CATSETSGGSYEQYF
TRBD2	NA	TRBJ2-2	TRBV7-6	TGTGCCAGCAGCCCCGGGACTATAGGGGAGCTGTTTTTT	CASSPGTIGELFF
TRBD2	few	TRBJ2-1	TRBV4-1	TGCGCCAGCAGCCGTCGAACCGGGACTAGCGGGGGGACAAGCTCCTACAATGAGCAGTTCTTC	CASSRRTGTSGGTSSYNEQFF
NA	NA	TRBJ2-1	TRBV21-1	TGTGCCAGCAGCAAAATCCCCAAAAAGTCAACTAGCGGGGGGACCGAGGGCCCCTACAATGAGCAGTTCTTC	CASSKIPKKSTSGGTEGPYNEQFF
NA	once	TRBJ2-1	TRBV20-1	TGCACCGCACGGCAGGGGTTCTACAATGAGCAGTTCTTC	CTARQGFYNEQFF
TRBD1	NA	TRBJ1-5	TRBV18	TGTGCCAGCTCACTTGTGGACAGGGGGACCCAGCATTTT	CASSLVDRGTQHF
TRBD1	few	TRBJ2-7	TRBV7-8	TGTGCCAGCAGACGGACACAGGGGGTATCCTACGAGCAGTACTTC	CASRRTQGVSYEQYF
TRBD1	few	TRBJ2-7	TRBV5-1	TGCGCCAGCAGCTTAACCCGGACAGGGGACGAGCAGTACTTC	CASSLTRTGDEQYF
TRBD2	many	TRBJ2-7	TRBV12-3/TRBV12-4	TGTGCCAGCAGTTTAAGGAGCGGGAGCTCCTACGAGCAGTACTTC	CASSLRSGSSYEQYF
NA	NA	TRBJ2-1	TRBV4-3	TGCGCCAGCAGCCCAACCCTAAATTACAATGAGCAGTTCTTC	CASSPTLNYNEQFF
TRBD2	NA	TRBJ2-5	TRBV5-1	TGCGCCAGCAGCTCGGGACACGGCGGGGGGGCCGGAGAGACCCAGTACTTC	CASSSGHGGGAGETQYF
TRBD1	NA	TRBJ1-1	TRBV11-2	TGTGCCAGCAGCTCCTGGGACAGGGGAGATACTGAAGCTTTCTTT	CASSSWDRGDTEAFF
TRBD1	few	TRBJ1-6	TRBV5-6	TGTGCCAGCAGCTTTTACAGGGGCCGCATCCCCAATTCACCCCTCCACTTT	CASSFYRGRIPNSPLHF
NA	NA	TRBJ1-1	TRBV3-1	TGTGCCAGCAGCCAAGTGAGGGGGTCTGAAGCTTTCTTT	CASSQVRGSEAFF
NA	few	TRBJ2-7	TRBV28	TGTGCCAGCAGTCCGACAGTCTCATCCTACGAGCAGTACTTC	CASSPTVSSYEQYF
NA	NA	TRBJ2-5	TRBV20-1	TGCAGTGCTAGCCCGCCCAGGCTAGCAGAAGAGACCCAGTACTTC	CSASPPRLAEETQYF
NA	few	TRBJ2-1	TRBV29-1	TGCAGCGTTGAGAACAGGGTGTTTGATGAGCAGTTCTTC	CSVENRVFDEQFF
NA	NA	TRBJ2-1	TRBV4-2	TGTGCCAGCACTTTAGACATGGCAGGTTGGTCTGGAAATGAGCAGTTCTTC	CASTLDMAGWSGNEQFF
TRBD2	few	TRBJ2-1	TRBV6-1	TGTGCCAGCTCCCGCCCCTCCCGCGGGGGGCCTTACAATGAGCAGTTCTTC	CASSRPSRGGPYNEQFF
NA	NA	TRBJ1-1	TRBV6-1	TGTGCCAGCAGGCGGCACATAAACACTGAAGCTTTGTTT	CASRRHINTEALF
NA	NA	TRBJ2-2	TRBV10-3	TGTGCCGCAGGGACGGCCTGGACCGGGGAGCTGTTTTTT	CAAGTAWTGELFF
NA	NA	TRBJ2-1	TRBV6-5	TGTGCCAGCAGTTACGAAGTTAACTCCTACAATGAGCAGTTCTTC	CASSYEVNSYNEQFF
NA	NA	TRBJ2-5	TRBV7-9	TGTGCCAGCAGCGACCGGGACCACCAAGAGACCCAGTACTTC	CASSDRDHQETQYF
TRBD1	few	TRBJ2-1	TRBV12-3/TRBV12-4	TGTGCCCTAGGGACAGGGCACTACAATGAGCAGTTCTTC	CALGTGHYNEQFF
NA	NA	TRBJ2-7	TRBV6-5	TGTGCCAGCAGTTACTCGCAACTTGTTGTGTCCGAGCAGTACTTC	CASSYSQLVVSEQYF
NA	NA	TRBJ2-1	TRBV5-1	TGCGCCAGCAGCTTGGGGACTTTTTACAATGAGCAGTTCTTC	CASSLGTFYNEQFF
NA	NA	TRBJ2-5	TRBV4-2	TGTGCCAGCAGCCAAGATAGTCCGGACCCCGGAGGCCAAGAGACCCAGTACTTC	CASSQDSPDPGGQETQYF
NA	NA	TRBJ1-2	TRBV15	TGTGCCACCAGCAGAGAAGACAGCACCAACTATGGCTACACCTTC	CATSREDSTNYGYTF
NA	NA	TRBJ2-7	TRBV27	TGTGCCAGCAGTCCGACCAGGGTCTTCTCCTACGAGCAGTACTTC	CASSPTRVFSYEQYF
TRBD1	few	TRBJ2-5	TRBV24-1	TGTGCCACCAGTGCCGGCCAGACAGGGGGCATGAAGACCCAGTACTTC	CATSAGQTGGMKTQYF
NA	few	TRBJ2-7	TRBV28	TGTGCCAGCAGTTACCCGGGCGTTCTAGCCTACGAGCAGTACTTC	CASSYPGVLAYEQYF
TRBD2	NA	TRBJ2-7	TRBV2	TGTGCCAGCAGTGAACGGGGGGGCGAAACCTACGAGCAGTACTTC	CASSERGGETYEQYF
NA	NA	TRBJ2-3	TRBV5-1	TGCGCCAGCAGCTTTGACGCATCAGCCATCGGCACAGATACGCAGTATTTT	CASSFDASAIGTDTQYF
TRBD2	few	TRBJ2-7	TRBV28	TGTGCCAGCATGGGGTCGAATTTGGGTTACTTGGGGGGGAGCTCCTACGAGCAGTACTTC	CASMGSNLGYLGGSSYEQYF
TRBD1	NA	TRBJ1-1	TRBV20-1	TGCAGTGCTAGGGGCAGGGGGCAACCTGAAGCTTTCTTT	CSARGRGQPEAFF
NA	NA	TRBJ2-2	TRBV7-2	TGTGCCAGCAGCTTAGAAGGGACGAACACCGGGGAGCTGTTTTTT	CASSLEGTNTGELFF
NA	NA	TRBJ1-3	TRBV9	TGTGCCAGCAGCGTAGCTGGGGGGGGTGCTGGAAACACCATATATTTT	CASSVAGGGAGNTIYF
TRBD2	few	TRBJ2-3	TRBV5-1	TGCGCCAGCAGTTCCGTACTAGCGGGGCACACAGATACGCAGTATTTT	CASSSVLAGHTDTQYF
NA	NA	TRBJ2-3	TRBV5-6	TGTGCCAGCAGCTCCCGACGGCTAACTAGCACAGATACGCAGTATTTT	CASSSRRLTSTDTQYF
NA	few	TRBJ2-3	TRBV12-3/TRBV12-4	TGTGCCAGCAGTTTGATGTTGGCAGGGGACGCAGATACGCAGTATTTT	CASSLMLAGDADTQYF
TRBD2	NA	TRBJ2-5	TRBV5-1	TGCGCCAGCAGCCACCCCCAGGGCGGGGGGACATACAAAGAGACCCAGTACTTC	CASSHPQGGGTYKETQYF
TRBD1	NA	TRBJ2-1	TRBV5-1	TGCGCCAGCAGCTCCCGGGCGGACAGGGGAGACTACAATGAGCAGTTCTTC	CASSSRADRGDYNEQFF
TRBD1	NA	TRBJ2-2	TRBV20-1	TGCAGTGCTGACCGGACAGGCTACCCCGGGGAGCTGTTTTTT	CSADRTGYPGELFF
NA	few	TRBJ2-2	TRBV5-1	TGCGCCAGCAGCTTGAGGGCAAAGGGAAGGACCGGGGAGCTGTTTTTT	CASSLRAKGRTGELFF
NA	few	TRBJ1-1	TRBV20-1	TGCAGTGCCCCCGATCGGGTGAACACTGAAGCTTTCTTT	CSAPDRVNTEAFF
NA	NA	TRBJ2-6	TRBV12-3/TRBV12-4	TGTGCCAGCACCAAGACGAGTCCCGGGGCCAACGTCCTGACTTTC	CASTKTSPGANVLTF